The entry below describes one T cell receptor (beta chain). The data originate from a study of technical replicates of blood from a few donors. Germline V gene sequence: CDR1 SGHRS, CDR2 YFSETQ. V was shortened by 6 bases and J by 0 bases, with 12 bases between the two germline ends. The CDR3 has 14 amino acids. The data were produced by immunoSEQ multiplex PCR, yet TCRdb's version contains in-frame clones alone and is incomplete. The sample lists over 85,000 clones, about 94% occurring once. Source material: T cells isolated from PBMCs. The chain employs TRBV5-1 and TRBJ2-5; TRBD1 might be the D (6 bases). The TCR originated in a human donor in good health. The CDR3 loop reads CASMAGTNQETQYF. The DNA for the CDR3 is TGCGCCAGCATGGCAGGGACAAACCAAGAGACCCAGTACTTC.